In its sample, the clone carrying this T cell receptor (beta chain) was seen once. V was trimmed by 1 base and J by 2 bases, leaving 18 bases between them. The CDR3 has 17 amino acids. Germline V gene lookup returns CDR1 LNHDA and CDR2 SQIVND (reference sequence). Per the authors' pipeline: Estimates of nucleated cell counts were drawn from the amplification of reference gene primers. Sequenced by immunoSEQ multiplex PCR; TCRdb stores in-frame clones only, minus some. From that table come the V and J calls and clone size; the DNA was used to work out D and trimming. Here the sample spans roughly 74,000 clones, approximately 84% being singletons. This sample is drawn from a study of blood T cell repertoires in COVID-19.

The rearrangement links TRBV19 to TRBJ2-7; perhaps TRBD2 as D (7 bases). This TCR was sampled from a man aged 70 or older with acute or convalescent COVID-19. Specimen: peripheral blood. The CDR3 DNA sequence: TGTGCCAGTAGTATAGCCCTCGGGGGGCAGTCAACCTACGAGCAGTACTTC. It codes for CASSIALGGQSTYEQYF.